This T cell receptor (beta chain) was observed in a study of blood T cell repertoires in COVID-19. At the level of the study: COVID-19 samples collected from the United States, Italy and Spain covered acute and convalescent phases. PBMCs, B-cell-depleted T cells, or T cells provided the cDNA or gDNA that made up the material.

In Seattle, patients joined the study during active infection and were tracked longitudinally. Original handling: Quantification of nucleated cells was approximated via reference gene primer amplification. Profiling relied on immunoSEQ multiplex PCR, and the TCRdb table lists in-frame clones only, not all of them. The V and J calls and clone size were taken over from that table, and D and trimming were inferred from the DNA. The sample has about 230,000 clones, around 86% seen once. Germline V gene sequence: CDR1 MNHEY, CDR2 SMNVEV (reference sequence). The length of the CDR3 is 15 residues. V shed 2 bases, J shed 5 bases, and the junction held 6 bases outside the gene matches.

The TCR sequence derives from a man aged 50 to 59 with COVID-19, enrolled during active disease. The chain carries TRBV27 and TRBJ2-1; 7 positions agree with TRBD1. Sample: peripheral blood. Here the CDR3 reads CASSLTDRVHNEQFF. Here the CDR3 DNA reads TGTGCCAGCAGTTTAACCGACAGGGTTCACAATGAGCAGTTCTTC.